This record looks at one T cell receptor (beta chain) sequence and its context. The sample belongs to a study of cytomegalovirus exposure and HLA in healthy donors. Looking at the study overall: It was reported in a later analysis that the same platform had been used for the 90 to 150 validation repertoires as for the approximately 700 first-cohort repertoires.

The validation cohort, a group of over a hundred subjects, included the donors and was separate from the approximately 670-subject first cohort. Method: immunoSEQ multiplex PCR; TCRdb's copy keeps in-frame clones and lacks some. The sample has 98,000 or so clones, approximately 96% seen once. Sequencing used PBMCs. The sequence derives from a woman younger than 35 in good health and CMV-seronegative.

CDR3: CATLGEFNQPQHF. CDR3 nucleotide sequence: TGTGCCACACTCGGGGAGTTCAATCAGCCCCAGCATTTT. The chain uses TRBV19 and TRBJ1-5; D is uncertain. Germline V gene sequence: CDR1 LNHDA, CDR2 SQIVND (reference sequence). This CDR3 contains 13 residues. The germline V and J ends were trimmed by 10 bases and 3 bases, with 13 bases remaining between them.